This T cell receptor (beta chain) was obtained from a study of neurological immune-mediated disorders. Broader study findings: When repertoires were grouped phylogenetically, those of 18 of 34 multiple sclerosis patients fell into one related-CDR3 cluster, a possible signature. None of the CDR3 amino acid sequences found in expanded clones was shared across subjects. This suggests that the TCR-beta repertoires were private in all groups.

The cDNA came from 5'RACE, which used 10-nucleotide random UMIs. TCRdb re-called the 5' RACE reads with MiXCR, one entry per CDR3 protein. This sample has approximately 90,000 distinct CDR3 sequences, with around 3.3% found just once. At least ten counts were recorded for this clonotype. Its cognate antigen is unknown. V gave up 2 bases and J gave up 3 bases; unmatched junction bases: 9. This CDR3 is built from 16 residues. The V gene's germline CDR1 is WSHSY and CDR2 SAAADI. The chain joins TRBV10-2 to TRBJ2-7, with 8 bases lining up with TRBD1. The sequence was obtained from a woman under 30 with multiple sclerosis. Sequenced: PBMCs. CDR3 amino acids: CASSELGTGSLYEQYF. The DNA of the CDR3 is TGCGCCAGCAGTGAGCTCGGGACAGGATCACTCTACGAGCAGTACTTC.